The 12 T cell receptor beta chains below were found in one sample sequenced in a study of cytomegalovirus exposure and HLA in healthy donors. The assay was immunoSEQ multiplex PCR, and TCRdb's table has in-frame clones only and misses some. The repertoire holds 150,000 to 250,000 clones, with roughly 88% as singletons. The sample was PBMCs. The receptor source for this set is a woman aged 25-40 years in good health and CMV-seropositive.

The chain carries TRBV4-2 and TRBJ1-1; D is unresolved. Trimming took 0 bases from V and 5 from J, leaving 13 bases between them. CDR1 is LGHNA and CDR2 is YNFKEQ in the germline V gene. This CDR3 contains 15 residues. The CDR3 nucleotides read TGTGCCAGCAGCCAAGAAGTAGCAAGGGAGACTGAAGCTTTCTTT. Amino acid sequence: CASSQEVARETEAFF.

This chain's CDR3 is CSVFQGVGTDTQYF. DNA of the CDR3: TGCAGCGTTTTTCAGGGGGTTGGCACAGATACGCAGTATTTT. V gene TRBV29-1 combines with J gene TRBJ2-3; 7 bases match TRBD1. The CDR3 totals 14 residues. Germline assignment: CDR1 SQVTM and CDR2 ANQGSEA. Trimming took 5 bases from V and 1 from J; bases not matched to a gene: 6.

Only one count was recorded for this clone. The CDR3 reads CASSTRGDTQYF. The CDR3 nucleotides are TGTGCCAGTAGTACCCGGGGTGATACGCAGTATTTT. The chain uses TRBV19 and TRBJ2-3; the D gene is possibly TRBD2 (5 bases). The germline gives CDR1 LNHDA, CDR2 SQIVND (reference sequence). Trimming cost V 4 bases and J 6 bases, with 8 bases left between them. The CDR3 spans 12 residues.

This chain uses TRBV4-1 with TRBJ2-7; a weak D match, TRBD1 (6 bases). There are 15 residues in the CDR3. Trimming left V 5 bases short and J 6 bases short, with 20 bases between. Germline lookup yields CDR1 MGHRA and CDR2 YSYEKL. In nucleotides, the CDR3 is TGCGCCAGCAGCGAGCGACAGGCTACTTTAAGCGAGCAGTACTTC. Its protein is CASSERQATLSEQYF.

The V and J genes are TRBV25-1 and TRBJ1-1; TRBD1 might be the D (5 bases). The germline gives CDR1 MGHDK, CDR2 SYGVNS. Trimming took off 5 bases at V and 2 bases at J, with 18 bases between the two ends. This CDR3 is 16 amino acids long. The CDR3 region has the DNA TGTGCCAGCAGTACAGACAGAGGCCGCTCCAACACTGAAGCTTTCTTT. Translation gives CASSTDRGRSNTEAFF. The full variable domain, its missing parts supplied by reference TRBV25-1 and TRBJ1-1, is EADIYQTPRYLVIGTGKKITLECSQTMGHDKMYWYQQDPGMELHLIHYSYGVNSTEKGDLSSESTVSRIRTEHFPLTLESARPSHTSQYLCASSTDRGRSNTEAFFGQGTRLTVV.

The chain uses TRBV18 and TRBJ1-1; no firm D call. Germline V gives CDR1 KGHSH, CDR2 LQKENI. This CDR3 comprises 16 residues. V shed 5 bases and J shed 1 base, with 17 bases lying between them. In DNA form, the CDR3 reads TGTGCCAGCTCAAGATACTTCGGGGAGAGGAACACTGAAGCTTTCTTT. Translating gives CASSRYFGERNTEAFF.

The chain employs TRBV18 and TRBJ2-7; D unresolved. The CDR3 is made up of 13 amino acids. V lost 3 bases, J lost 5 bases, and 11 bases lay in between. CDR1 and CDR2 (germline): KGHSH, LQKENI. Here the CDR3 reads CASSPYNSHEQYF. CDR3 DNA sequence: TGTGCCAGCTCACCCTACAATAGCCACGAGCAGTACTTC.

CDR3 nucleotide sequence: TGTGCCAGCAGCCGTTTGGACAGTATGAACACTGAAGCTTTCTTT. As protein: CASSRLDSMNTEAFF. The chain carries TRBV7-9 and TRBJ1-1; maybe TRBD1 (6 bases). V was trimmed by 5 bases and J by 0 bases, leaving 13 bases between them. From germline, CDR1 is SEHNR and CDR2 FQNEAQ (reference sequence). The CDR3 covers 15 residues.

The J gene is TRBJ2-1, the V gene TRBV2, with D perhaps matching TRBD2 (7 bases). Trimming took off 9 bases at V and 9 bases at J, with 12 bases between the two ends. The CDR3 runs 11 residues. Germline V gene sequence: CDR1 SNHLY, CDR2 FYNNEI. Written as DNA, the CDR3 is TGTGCCAGAACGGGGGGCACTGAGCAGTTCTTC. It translates to CARTGGTEQFF.

The chain has TRBV11-2 and TRBJ2-3; a possible D gene is TRBD1 (6 bases). Germline V lookup: CDR1 SGHAT, CDR2 FQNNGV. V was clipped by 5 bases and J by 2 bases, with 17 bases between them. The CDR3 spans 16 residues. The CDR3, as DNA: TGTGCCAGCAGCCCCAGGGGAGATACCTACACAGATACGCAGTATTTT. Protein sequence: CASSPRGDTYTDTQYF.

V is TRBV5-4 and J is TRBJ1-2; 9 bases line up with TRBD1. CDR3 size: 14 residues. V gave up 0 bases and J gave up 8 bases; unmatched junction bases: 5. Germline V lookup: CDR1 SGHNT, CDR2 YYREEE (reference sequence). CDR3: CASSLDRTGDGYTF. CDR3 coding DNA: TGTGCCAGCAGCTTGGATCGGACAGGGGACGGCTACACCTTC.

The V gene is TRBV15, the J gene TRBJ2-2, with 7 bases identical to TRBD1. This CDR3 has 17 residues. The germline CDR1 and CDR2 sequences are LNHNV and YYDKDF (reference sequence). The J segment lost 5 bases and the V segment lost 0 bases, leaving 9 bases of the junction unmatched. The CDR3 is CATSRDRAQGLTGELFF. CDR3 coding DNA: TGTGCCACCAGCAGAGATAGGGCACAGGGGTTAACCGGGGAGCTGTTTTTT.